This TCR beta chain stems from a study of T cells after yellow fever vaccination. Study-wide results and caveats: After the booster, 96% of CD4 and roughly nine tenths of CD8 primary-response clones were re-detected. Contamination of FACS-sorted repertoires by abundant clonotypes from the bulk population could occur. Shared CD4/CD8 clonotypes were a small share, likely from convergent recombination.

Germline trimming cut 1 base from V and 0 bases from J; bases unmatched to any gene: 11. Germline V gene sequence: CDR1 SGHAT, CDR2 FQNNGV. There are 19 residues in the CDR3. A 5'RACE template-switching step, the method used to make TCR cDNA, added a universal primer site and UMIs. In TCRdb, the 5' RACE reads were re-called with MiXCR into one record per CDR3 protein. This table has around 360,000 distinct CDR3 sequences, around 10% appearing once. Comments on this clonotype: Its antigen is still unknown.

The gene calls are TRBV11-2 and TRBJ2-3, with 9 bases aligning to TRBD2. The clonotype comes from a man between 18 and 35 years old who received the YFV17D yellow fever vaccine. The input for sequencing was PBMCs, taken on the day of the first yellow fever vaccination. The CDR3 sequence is CASSLVPSGAHTSTDTQYF. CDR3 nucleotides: TGTGCCAGCAGCTTAGTTCCTAGCGGGGCCCACACTAGCACAGATACGCAGTATTTT. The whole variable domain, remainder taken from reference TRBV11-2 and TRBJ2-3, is EAGVAQSPRYKIIEKRQSVAFWCNPISGHATLYWYQQILGQGPKLLIQFQNNGVVDDSQLPKDRFSAERLKGVDSTLKIQPAKLEDSAVYLCASSLVPSGAHTSTDTQYFGPGTRLTVL.